These 17 T cell receptor beta chains share one sample of origin, sequenced in a study of T cell repertoires in cytomegalovirus infection. TCRdb ran MiXCR on the reads and lists one entry per CDR3 protein. The data contain under 600,000 distinct CDR3 sequences, about 15% of them singletons. The sample taken for sequencing was CD8+ T cells from PBMCs. Every receptor here comes from a human donor in good health (CMV status not recorded). Some clones in this sample may be carry-over from other donors' samples.

V is TRBV6-1 and J is TRBJ2-7, with a weak D call TRBD2 (5 bases). V lost 7 bases and J 1 base, leaving 14 bases between the germline ends. CDR3 size: 14 residues. Germline V gene sequence: CDR1 MNHNS, CDR2 SASEGT. The CDR3 is CASTAVGVSYEQYF. CDR3 nucleotides: TGTGCCAGCACCGCAGTCGGGGTTTCCTACGAGCAGTACTTC.

This clonotype appeared many times. This sequence joins TRBV10-3 and TRBJ2-2, with D tentatively TRBD1 (6 bases). The CDR3 spans 14 residues. V lost 1 base and J lost 4, with 7 bases in between. Per germline, CDR1 ENHRY and CDR2 SYGVKD. In DNA, the CDR3 is TGTGCCATCAGTGAGTTACAGGGCACCGGGGAGCTGTTTTTT. Translating it yields CAISELQGTGELFF.

In its sample, this clonotype was seen many times. V and J are TRBV11-2 and TRBJ2-7; TRBD2 agrees at 9 bases. The CDR3 loop spans 15 amino acids. Germline values: CDR1 SGHAT, CDR2 FQNNGV. V was clipped by 1 base and J by 3 bases; unmatched bases: 4. CDR3 DNA: TGTGCCAGCAGCTTAGTCGGTAGCGGGGGCTACGAGCAGTACTTC. Its protein product is CASSLVGSGGYEQYF.

This clonotype was observed once. The chain combines TRBV28 with TRBJ2-3; no firm D call. V gave up 5 bases and J gave up 6 bases, with 9 bases separating them. Germline-derived CDR1 and CDR2 are MDHEN and SYDVKM. CDR3 length equals 12 residues. CDR3: CASSAVYDTQYF. The CDR3 nucleotides are TGTGCCAGCAGTGCCGTTTACGATACGCAGTATTTT.

This clonotype was seen ten or more times. This chain connects TRBV7-3 to TRBJ2-3; D ambiguous. Between the trimmed V and J ends, which lost 3 bases and 0 bases, there was a span of 4 bases. CDR3 size: 13 residues. Per the germline V gene, CDR1 is SGHTA and CDR2 is FQGTGA. The CDR3 coding sequence is TGTGCCAGCAGCTTCTCTAGCACAGATACGCAGTATTTT. Residues: CASSFSSTDTQYF.

This clonotype was counted a few times. Written as DNA, the CDR3 is TGTGCCAGCAGCCCACGGACGGGGACTGAAGCTTTCTTT. It translates to CASSPRTGTEAFF. The V call is TRBV7-6, the J call TRBJ1-1; D remains ambiguous. The germline CDR1 and CDR2 sequences are SGHVS and FNYEAQ. V was pared by 5 bases and J by 5 bases, with 12 bases between. The CDR3 has 13 amino acids.

The chain has TRBV20-1 and TRBJ2-6; maybe TRBD1 (5 bases). Germline V gene sequence: CDR1 DFQATT, CDR2 SNEGSKA (reference sequence). V was trimmed by 3 bases and J by 1 base, leaving 16 bases between them. The CDR3 loop spans 17 amino acids. The CDR3: CSASKRQKYSGANVLTF. The CDR3, as DNA: TGCAGTGCTAGTAAACGACAGAAGTATTCTGGGGCCAACGTCCTGACTTTC.

The table lists this clonotype with a few counts. This chain uses TRBV28 with TRBJ2-7; D ambiguous. This CDR3 is 11 amino acids long. V was pared by 1 base and J by 7 bases, with 5 bases between. Germline assignment: CDR1 MDHEN and CDR2 SYDVKM. The chain's CDR3 is CASSLLVEQYF. CDR3 coding DNA: TGTGCCAGCAGTTTATTGGTAGAGCAGTACTTC.

The CDR3, as DNA: TGTGCCAGCAGTTACTCTGGGAACACCGGGGAGCTGTTTTTT. Its translation: CASSYSGNTGELFF. The chain couples TRBV6-5 to TRBJ2-2; no clear D gene. The CDR3 spans 14 residues. Looked up from germline, CDR1 is MNHEY and CDR2 is SVGAGI. V shed 0 bases and J shed 1 base, with 3 bases lying between them.

The chain joins TRBV19 to TRBJ2-5; either TRBD1 or TRBD2 may supply D (5 bases each). The germline V and J ends were trimmed by 4 bases and 4 bases, with 25 bases remaining between them. The germline V gene has CDR1 LNHDA and CDR2 SQIVND (reference sequence). The CDR3 totals 18 residues. The CDR3 DNA reads TGTGCCAGTAGTAACCTTGAGGGGACCTTACCTCTACGAGAGACCCAGTACTTC. This translates into CASSNLEGTLPLRETQYF. Using reference TRBV19 and TRBJ2-5 for the parts outside the CDR3, the full variable domain is DGGITQSPKYLFRKEGQNVTLSCEQNLNHDAMYWYRQDPGQGLRLIYYSQIVNDFQKGDIAEGYSVSREKKESFPLTVTSAQKNPTAFYLCASSNLEGTLPLRETQYFGPGTRLLVL.

This clonotype has at least ten counts. This rearrangement joins TRBV7-9 to TRBJ2-7; 10 bases map to TRBD1. After removal of 5 bases from V and 3 bases from J, the junction contained 7 bases not matched to a gene. Germline V gene data show CDR1 as SEHNR and CDR2 as FQNEAQ (reference sequence). There are 15 residues in the CDR3. CDR3 sequence (DNA): TGTGCCAGCAGCCGAACCGGGACAGGGGACTACGAGCAGTACTTC. Encoded protein: CASSRTGTGDYEQYF.

The chain carries TRBV25-1 and TRBJ2-3, with 7 bases fitting TRBD2. Trimming cost V 1 base and J 6 bases; bases outside gene matches: 7. The CDR3 extends over 15 amino acids. Germline-derived CDR1 and CDR2 are MGHDK and SYGVNS. CDR3 bases: TGTGCCAGCAGTGAATGGGCGGGAGAGGGGGATACGCAGTATTTT. This translates into CASSEWAGEGDTQYF.

This clonotype has at least ten counts. The chain combines TRBV29-1 with TRBJ2-7, with a tentative D call TRBD1 (6 bases). CDR3 size: 15 residues. Germline assignment: CDR1 SQVTM and CDR2 ANQGSEA. The V and J ends lost 2 bases and 3 bases respectively, with 17 bases between them. The CDR3 reads CSVEQRERQVYEQYF. In nucleotides, the CDR3 is TGCAGCGTTGAACAACGGGAACGACAGGTCTACGAGCAGTACTTC.

This clonotype has more than one count but fewer than ten. The chain joins TRBV7-9 to TRBJ2-7; 7 bases agree with TRBD1. Germline CDR1 reads SEHNR; CDR2 reads FQNEAQ (reference sequence). CDR3 length equals 15 residues. The ends lost 4 bases at V and 0 bases at J; junction bases unmatched: 6. In DNA, the CDR3 is TGTGCCAGCAGCTCACCGACAGGGCCCTCCTACGAGCAGTACTTC. It encodes CASSSPTGPSYEQYF.

On this clonotype: A read error may be the cause here, since a much bigger clone is one base away. The rearrangement joins TRBV7-3 to TRBJ2-1; D not resolved. Germline assignment: CDR1 SGHTA and CDR2 FQGTGA. Trimming pared 8 bases from V and 3 bases from J, leaving 17 bases between. This CDR3 comprises 15 residues. The DNA of the CDR3 is TGTGCCAGCCGTGCGGACGGCAGCTTCTACAATGAGCAGTTCTTC. Amino acids: CASRADGSFYNEQFF.

This clonotype was seen at least ten times. This rearrangement joins TRBV5-4 to TRBJ2-7, with 9 bases aligning to TRBD1. CDR1 SGHNT and CDR2 YYREEE come from the germline V gene (reference sequence). The trim removed 6 bases at V and 4 bases at J, leaving 8 bases unmatched. The CDR3 consists of 14 residues. CDR3 DNA: TGTGCCAGCACCCGAGACAGGGGGACGTACGAGCAGTACTTC. This translates into CASTRDRGTYEQYF.

This clonotype has at least ten counts. For the CDR3, the DNA is TGTGCCAGCAGCCAAGATAAGAGGGACACCTATAACTATGGCTACACCTTC. Translation gives CASSQDKRDTYNYGYTF. This chain links TRBV14 with TRBJ1-2, with D possibly TRBD1 on 6 matching bases. The germline V and J ends were trimmed by 0 bases and 1 base, with 15 bases remaining between them. This CDR3 region has 17 residues. In germline, CDR1 is SGHDN, CDR2 FVKESK. Full variable domain (missing parts from reference TRBV14 and TRBJ1-2): EAGVTQFPSHSVIEKGQTVTLRCDPISGHDNLYWYRRVMGKEIKFLLHFVKESKQDESGMPNNRFLAERTGGTYSTLKVQPAELEDSGVYFCASSQDKRDTYNYGYTFGSGTRLTVV.